The entry below gives a single T cell receptor beta chain sequence along with its context. With a much larger clone just one base away, this may be a read error. TCRdb fed the 5' RACE reads into MiXCR, producing one record per CDR3 protein. This repertoire shows about 150,000 distinct CDR3 sequences, 6.6% found once; its top ten account for approximately 0.59%. The data belong to a study of T cells after yellow fever vaccination. Trimming shortened V by 6 bases and J by 12 bases, and 24 bases separated the two germline ends. The CDR3 totals 15 residues. In germline, CDR1 is MNHEY, CDR2 SVGEGT. The sample was CD4+ T cells sorted from PBMCs, taken 10 days after the yellow fever booster vaccination. This chain links TRBV6-2 or TRBV6-3 with TRBJ1-5; D is uncertain. This sequence was found in a man aged 25 to 40 who received the YFV17D yellow fever vaccine. DNA of the CDR3: TGTGCCAGCAGAACGGGCTCCGAGTATTTTCCGCTCCAGCATTTT. Its translation is CASRTGSEYFPLQHF.